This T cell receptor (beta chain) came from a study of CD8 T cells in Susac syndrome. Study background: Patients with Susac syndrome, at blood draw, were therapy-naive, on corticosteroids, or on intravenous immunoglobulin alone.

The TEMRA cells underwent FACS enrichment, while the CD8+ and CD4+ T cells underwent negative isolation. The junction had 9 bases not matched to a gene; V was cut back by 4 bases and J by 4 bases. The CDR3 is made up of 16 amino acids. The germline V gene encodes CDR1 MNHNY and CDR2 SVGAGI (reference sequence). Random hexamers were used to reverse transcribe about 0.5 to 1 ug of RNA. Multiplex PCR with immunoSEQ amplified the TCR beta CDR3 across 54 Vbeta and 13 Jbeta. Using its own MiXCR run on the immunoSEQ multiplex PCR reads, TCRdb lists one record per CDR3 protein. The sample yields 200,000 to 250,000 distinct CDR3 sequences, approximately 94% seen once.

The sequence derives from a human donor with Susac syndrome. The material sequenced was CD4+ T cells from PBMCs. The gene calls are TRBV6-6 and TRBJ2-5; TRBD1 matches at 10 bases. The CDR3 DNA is TGTGCCAGCAGTTCAGCCGGGACAGGGGTACGAGAGACCCAGTACTTC. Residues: CASSSAGTGVRETQYF.